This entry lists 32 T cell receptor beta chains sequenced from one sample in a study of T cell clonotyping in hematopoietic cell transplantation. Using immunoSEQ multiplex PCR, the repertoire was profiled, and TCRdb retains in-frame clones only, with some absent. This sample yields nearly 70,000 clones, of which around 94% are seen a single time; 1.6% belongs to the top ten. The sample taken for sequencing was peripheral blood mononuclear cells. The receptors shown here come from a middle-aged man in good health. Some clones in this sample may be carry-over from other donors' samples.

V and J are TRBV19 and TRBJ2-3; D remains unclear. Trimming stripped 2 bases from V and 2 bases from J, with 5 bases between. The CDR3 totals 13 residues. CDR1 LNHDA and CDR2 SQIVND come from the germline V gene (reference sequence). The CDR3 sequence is CASSISVTDTQYF. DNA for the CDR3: TGTGCCAGTAGTATATCTGTCACAGATACGCAGTATTTT.

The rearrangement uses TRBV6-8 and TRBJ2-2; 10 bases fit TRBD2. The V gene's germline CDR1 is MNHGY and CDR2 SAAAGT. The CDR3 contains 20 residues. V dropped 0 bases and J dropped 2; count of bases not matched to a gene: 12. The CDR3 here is CASSYSPLGSGRGNTGELFF. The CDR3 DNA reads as TGTGCCAGCAGTTACTCCCCCCTCGGGAGCGGGAGGGGTAACACCGGGGAGCTGTTTTTT.

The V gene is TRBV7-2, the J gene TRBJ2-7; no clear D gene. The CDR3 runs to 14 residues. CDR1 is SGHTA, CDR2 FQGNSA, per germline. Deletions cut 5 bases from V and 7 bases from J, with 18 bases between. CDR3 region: CASSPSSGSLEQYF. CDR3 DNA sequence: TGTGCCAGCAGCCCCTCCTCGGGCTCACTGGAGCAGTACTTC. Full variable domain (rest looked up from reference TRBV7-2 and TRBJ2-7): GAGVSQSPSNKVTEKGKDVELRCDPISGHTALYWYRQSLGQGLEFLIYFQGNSAPDKSGLPSDRFSAERTGGSVSTLTIQRTQQEDSAVYLCASSPSSGSLEQYFGPGTRLTVT.

CDR3 residues: CASRDPGSGNTIYF. DNA for the CDR3: TGTGCCAGCAGGGATCCGGGCTCTGGAAACACCATATATTTT. This chain joins TRBV6-1 and TRBJ1-3; D is ambiguous. Trimming cost V 6 bases and J 0 bases, with 9 bases left between them. The CDR3 covers 14 residues. Germline V lookup: CDR1 MNHNS, CDR2 SASEGT.

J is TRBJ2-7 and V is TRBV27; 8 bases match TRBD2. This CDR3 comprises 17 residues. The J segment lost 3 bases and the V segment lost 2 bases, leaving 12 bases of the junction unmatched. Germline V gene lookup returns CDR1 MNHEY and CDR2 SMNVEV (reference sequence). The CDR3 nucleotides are TGTGCCAGCAGTTTAAGGCCCCGGGATAGCGGGAACTACGAGCAGTACTTC. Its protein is CASSLRPRDSGNYEQYF.

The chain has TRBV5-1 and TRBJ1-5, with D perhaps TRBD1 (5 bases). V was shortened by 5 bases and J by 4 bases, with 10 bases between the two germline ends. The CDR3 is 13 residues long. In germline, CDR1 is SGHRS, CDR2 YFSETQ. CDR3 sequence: CASSGGGNQPQHF. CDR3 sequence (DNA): TGCGCCAGCAGTGGGGGAGGTAATCAGCCCCAGCATTTT.

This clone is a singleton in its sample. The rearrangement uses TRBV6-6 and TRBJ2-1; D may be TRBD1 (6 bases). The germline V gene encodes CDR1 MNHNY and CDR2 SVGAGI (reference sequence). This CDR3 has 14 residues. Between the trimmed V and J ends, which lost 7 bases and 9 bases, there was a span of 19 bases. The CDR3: CASTTHRVDTEQFF. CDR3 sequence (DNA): TGTGCCAGCACCACCCACAGGGTTGATACTGAGCAGTTCTTC.

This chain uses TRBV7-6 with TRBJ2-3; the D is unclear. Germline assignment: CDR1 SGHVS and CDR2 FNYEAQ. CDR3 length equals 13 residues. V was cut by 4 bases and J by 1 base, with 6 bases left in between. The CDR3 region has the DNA TGTGCCAGCAGCTCGGAGCGCACAGATACGCAGTATTTT. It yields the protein CASSSERTDTQYF.

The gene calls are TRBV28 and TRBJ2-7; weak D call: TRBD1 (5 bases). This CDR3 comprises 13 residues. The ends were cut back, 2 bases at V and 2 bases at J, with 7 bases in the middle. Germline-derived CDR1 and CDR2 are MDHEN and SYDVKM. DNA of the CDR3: TGTGCCAGCAGTTTAGTAGGGGCCTACGAGCAGTACTTC. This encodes CASSLVGAYEQYF.

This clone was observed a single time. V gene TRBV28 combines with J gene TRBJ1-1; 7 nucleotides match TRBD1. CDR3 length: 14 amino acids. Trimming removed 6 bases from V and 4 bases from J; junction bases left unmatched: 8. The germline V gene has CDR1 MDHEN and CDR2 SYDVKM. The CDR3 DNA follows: TGTGCCAGCAGACACAGGGGAATGGGCACTGAAGCTTTCTTT. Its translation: CASRHRGMGTEAFF.

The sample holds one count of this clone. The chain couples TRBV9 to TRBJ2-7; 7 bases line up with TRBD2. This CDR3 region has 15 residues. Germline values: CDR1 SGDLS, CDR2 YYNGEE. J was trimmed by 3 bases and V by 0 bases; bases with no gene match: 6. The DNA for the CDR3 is TGTGCCAGCAGCGTAGACCAGCGGGGCCGCTACGAGCAGTACTTC. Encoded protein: CASSVDQRGRYEQYF.

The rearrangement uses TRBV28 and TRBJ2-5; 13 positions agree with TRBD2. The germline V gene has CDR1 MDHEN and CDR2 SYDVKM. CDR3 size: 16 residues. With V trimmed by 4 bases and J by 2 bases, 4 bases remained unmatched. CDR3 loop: CASSSGTSGDQETQYF. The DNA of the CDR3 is TGTGCCAGCAGTTCCGGGACTAGCGGGGATCAAGAGACCCAGTACTTC. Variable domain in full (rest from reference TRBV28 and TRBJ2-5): DVKVTQSSRYLVKRTGEKVFLECVQDMDHENMFWYRQDPGLGLRLIYFSYDVKMKEKGDIPEGYSVSREKKERFSLILESASTNQTSMYLCASSSGTSGDQETQYFGPGTRLLVL.

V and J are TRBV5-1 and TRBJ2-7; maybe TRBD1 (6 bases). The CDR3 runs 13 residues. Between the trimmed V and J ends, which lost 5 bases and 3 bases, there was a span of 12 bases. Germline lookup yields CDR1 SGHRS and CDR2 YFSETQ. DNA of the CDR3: TGCGCCAGCAGGAAAACAGGGAACTACGAGCAGTACTTC. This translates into CASRKTGNYEQYF.

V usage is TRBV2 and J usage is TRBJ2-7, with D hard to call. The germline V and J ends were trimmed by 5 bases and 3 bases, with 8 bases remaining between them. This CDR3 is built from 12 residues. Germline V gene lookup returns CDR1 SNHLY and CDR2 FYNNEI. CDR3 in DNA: TGTGCCAGCAGTCCGGACGTCTACGAGCAGTACTTC. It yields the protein CASSPDVYEQYF.

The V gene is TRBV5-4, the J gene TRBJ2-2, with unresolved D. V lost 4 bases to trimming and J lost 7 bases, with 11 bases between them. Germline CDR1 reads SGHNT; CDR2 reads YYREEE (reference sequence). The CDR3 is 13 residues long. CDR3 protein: CASSPPGVGELFF. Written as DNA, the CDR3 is TGTGCCAGCAGCCCTCCCGGTGTCGGGGAGCTGTTTTTT.

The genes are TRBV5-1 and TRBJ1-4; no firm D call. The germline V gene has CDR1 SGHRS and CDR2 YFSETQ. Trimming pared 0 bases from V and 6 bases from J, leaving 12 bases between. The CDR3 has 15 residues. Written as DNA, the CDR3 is TGCGCCAGCAGCTTGGTGCCCGGCCTCGATGAAAAACTGTTTTTT. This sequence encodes CASSLVPGLDEKLFF.

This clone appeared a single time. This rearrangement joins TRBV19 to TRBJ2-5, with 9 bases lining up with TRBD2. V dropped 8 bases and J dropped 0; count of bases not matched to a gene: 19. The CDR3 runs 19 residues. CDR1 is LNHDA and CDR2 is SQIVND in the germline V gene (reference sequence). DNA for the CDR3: TGTGCCAGTCAGACCCGCCATGGGGCTAGCGGGATTGACCAAGAGACCCAGTACTTC. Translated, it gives CASQTRHGASGIDQETQYF.

The DNA for the CDR3 is TGTGCCAGCAGACCGACAGGGGGATTACATGAAAAACTGTTTTTT. Its translation: CASRPTGGLHEKLFF. The chain recombines TRBV6-5 with TRBJ1-4; 9 nucleotides agree with TRBD1. Germline V CDR1 and CDR2: MNHEY, SVGAGI. J was trimmed by 6 bases and V by 6 bases; bases with no gene match: 8. This CDR3 region has 15 residues.

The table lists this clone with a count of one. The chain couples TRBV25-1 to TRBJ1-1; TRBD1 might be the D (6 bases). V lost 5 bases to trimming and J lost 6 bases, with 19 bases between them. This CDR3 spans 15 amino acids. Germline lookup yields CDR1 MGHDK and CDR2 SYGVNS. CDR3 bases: TGTGCCAGCAGTTCTCCCCAGGGGATAACGGCTGAAGCTTTCTTT. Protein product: CASSSPQGITAEAFF.

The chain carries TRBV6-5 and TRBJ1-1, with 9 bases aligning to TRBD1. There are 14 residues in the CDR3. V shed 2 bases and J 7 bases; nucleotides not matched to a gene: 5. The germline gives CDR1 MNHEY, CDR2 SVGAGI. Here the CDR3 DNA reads TGTGCCAGCAGTTACGGCGGGACAGGGATTGAAGCTTTCTTT. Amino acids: CASSYGGTGIEAFF.

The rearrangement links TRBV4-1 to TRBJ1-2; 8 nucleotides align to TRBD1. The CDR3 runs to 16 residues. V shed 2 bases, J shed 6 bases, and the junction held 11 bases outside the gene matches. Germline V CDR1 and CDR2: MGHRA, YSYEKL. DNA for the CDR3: TGCGCCAGCAGCCAACCCCAGAGGACAGGGAGGAATGGCTACACCTTC. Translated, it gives CASSQPQRTGRNGYTF.

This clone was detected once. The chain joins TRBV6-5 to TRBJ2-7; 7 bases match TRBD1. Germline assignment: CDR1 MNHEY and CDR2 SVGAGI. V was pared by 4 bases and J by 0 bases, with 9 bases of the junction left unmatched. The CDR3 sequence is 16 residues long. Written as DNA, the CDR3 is TGTGCCAGCAGTTTTTCGGGACAGTCGAGCTCCTACGAGCAGTACTTC. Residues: CASSFSGQSSSYEQYF.

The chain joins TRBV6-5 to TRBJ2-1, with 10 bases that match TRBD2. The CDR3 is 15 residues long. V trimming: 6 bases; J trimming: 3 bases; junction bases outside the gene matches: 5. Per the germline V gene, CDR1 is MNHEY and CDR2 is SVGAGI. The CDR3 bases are TGTGCCAGCAGCTGGACTAGCGGTAACTACAATGAGCAGTTCTTC. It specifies CASSWTSGNYNEQFF.

CDR3 sequence: CASSLRQGGYTF. The CDR3 bases are TGTGCCAGTAGTCTCCGACAGGGTGGCTACACCTTC. This rearrangement joins TRBV19 to TRBJ1-2; 7 nucleotides line up with TRBD1. After removal of 5 bases from V and 7 bases from J, the junction contained 4 bases not matched to a gene. The CDR3 sequence is 12 residues long. Germline V gene sequence: CDR1 LNHDA, CDR2 SQIVND (reference sequence).

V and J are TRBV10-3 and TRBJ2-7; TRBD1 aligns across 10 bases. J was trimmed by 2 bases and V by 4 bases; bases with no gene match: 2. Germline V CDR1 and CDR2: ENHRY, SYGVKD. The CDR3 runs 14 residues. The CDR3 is CAISATGGAYEQYF. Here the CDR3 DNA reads TGTGCCATCAGTGCGACAGGGGGCGCCTACGAGCAGTACTTC.

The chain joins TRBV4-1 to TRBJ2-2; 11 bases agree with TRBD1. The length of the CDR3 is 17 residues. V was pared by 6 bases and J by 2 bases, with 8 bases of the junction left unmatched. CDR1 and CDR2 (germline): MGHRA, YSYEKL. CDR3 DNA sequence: TGCGCCAGCAGGAGGGACAGGGGGAGCCCCAACACCGGGGAGCTGTTTTTT. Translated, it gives CASRRDRGSPNTGELFF.

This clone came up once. The CDR3 sequence is CASSINTGELFF. CDR3 DNA: TGTGCCAGTAGTATCAACACCGGGGAGCTGTTTTTT. This chain joins TRBV19 and TRBJ2-2; D gene uncertain. This CDR3 contains 12 residues. Germline loops: CDR1 LNHDA, CDR2 SQIVND (reference sequence). Trimming removed 3 bases from V and 2 bases from J, with 1 base in between.

The CDR3 bases are TGTGCCTGGAGTGGGGGACAGGGATGGTCCTACGAGCAGTACTTC. Protein sequence: CAWSGGQGWSYEQYF. The J gene is TRBJ2-7, the V gene TRBV30; 9 nucleotides line up with TRBD1. The germline V gene has CDR1 GTSNPN and CDR2 SVGIG (reference sequence). The V segment lost 1 base and the J segment 1 base; nucleotides outside the gene matches: 5. The CDR3 extends over 15 amino acids.

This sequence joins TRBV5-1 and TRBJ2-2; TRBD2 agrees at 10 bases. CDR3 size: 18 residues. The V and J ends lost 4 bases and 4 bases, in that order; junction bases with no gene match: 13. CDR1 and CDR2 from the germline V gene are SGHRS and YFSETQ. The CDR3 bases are TGCGCCAGCAGCGCGTCTAGCGGGAGTATCTCGACCACCGGGGAGCTGTTTTTT. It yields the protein CASSASSGSISTTGELFF. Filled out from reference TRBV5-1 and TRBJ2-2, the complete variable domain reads KAGVTQTPRYLIKTRGQQVTLSCSPISGHRSVSWYQQTPGQGLQFLFEYFSETQRNKGNFPGRFSGRQFSNSRSEMNVSTLELGDSALYLCASSASSGSISTTGELFFGEGSRLTVL.

In nucleotides, the CDR3 is TGTGCCAGCAGGTGGACATCGGGCGATTCACCCCTCCACTTT. This gives the protein CASRWTSGDSPLHF. The V and J genes are TRBV6-5 and TRBJ1-6; tentatively, D is TRBD1 (5 bases). CDR1 is MNHEY and CDR2 is SVGAGI in the germline V gene. V was pared by 6 bases and J by 8 bases, with 14 bases between. The CDR3 spans 14 residues.

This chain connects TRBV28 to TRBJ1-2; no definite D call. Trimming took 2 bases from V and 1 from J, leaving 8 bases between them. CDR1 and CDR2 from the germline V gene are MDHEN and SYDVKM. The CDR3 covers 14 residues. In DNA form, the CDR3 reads TGTGCCAGCAGTTTACCTGACAATAACTATGGCTACACCTTC. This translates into CASSLPDNNYGYTF.

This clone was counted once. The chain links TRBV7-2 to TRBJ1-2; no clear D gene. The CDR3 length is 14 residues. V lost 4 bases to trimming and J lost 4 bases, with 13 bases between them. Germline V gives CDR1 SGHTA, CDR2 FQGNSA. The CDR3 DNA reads TGTGCCAGCAGCTCGATACCGGATACCTATGGCTACACCTTC. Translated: CASSSIPDTYGYTF.